A selection of T cell receptor beta chains follows, all from one sample in a study of radiation and T cells in renal cell carcinoma. Libraries were prepared by immunoSEQ multiplex PCR; TCRdb keeps only in-frame clonotypes and omits some of them. The sample includes around 170,000 clones, around 89% of them seen just once. The sample here was blood, taken from a patient whose treatment included radiotherapy and nephrectomy. All receptors come from a woman in her forties or fifties with renal cell carcinoma. Each CDR3 is given with its conserved first and last residue. The D gene is left open where the match is weak. A row's size may be missing; if present it is once, few, many or a size class.

d_gene,v_gene,abundance,j_gene,CDR3aa,CDR3nt
TRBD1,TRBV5-5,-,TRBJ2-5,CASSLATGVEETQYF,TGTGCCAGCAGCTTGGCGACAGGGGTGGAGGAGACCCAGTACTTC
TRBD1,TRBV6-6,-,TRBJ1-4,CASSYPGQGREKLFF,TGTGCCAGCAGTTACCCGGGACAGGGTCGGGAAAAACTGTTTTTT
-,TRBV19,-,TRBJ1-1,CASSVHLRQENTEAFF,TGTGCCAGTAGTGTCCACCTCCGGCAGGAGAACACTGAAGCTTTCTTT
-,TRBV2,-,TRBJ1-1,CATQRSMNTEAFF,TGTGCCACCCAAAGAAGTATGAACACTGAAGCTTTCTTT
-,TRBV25-1,-,TRBJ1-4,CASSPKEVATNEKLFF,TGTGCCAGCAGTCCCAAAGAGGTGGCAACTAATGAAAAACTGTTTTTT
-,TRBV30,-,TRBJ2-5,CAWSPAMREQETQYF,TGTGCCTGGAGTCCCGCCATGCGGGAACAAGAGACCCAGTACTTC
-,TRBV6-1,-,TRBJ2-6,CASSENSGGANVLTF,TGTGCCAGCAGTGAAAATAGCGGTGGGGCCAACGTCCTGACTTTC
-,TRBV6-1,-,TRBJ1-5,CASRDGVQINQPQHF,TGTGCCAGCAGGGATGGGGTACAGATCAATCAGCCCCAGCATTTT
-,TRBV6-5,-,TRBJ2-2,CASTPGRSTGELFF,TGTGCCAGCACCCCGGGACGATCCACCGGGGAGCTGTTTTTT
-,TRBV2,-,TRBJ2-3,CASSSHSQRPDTQYF,TGTGCCAGCAGCTCCCACAGCCAACGGCCGGATACGCAGTATTTT
TRBD1,TRBV4-3,-,TRBJ1-5,CASSRSLSGGTGVHQPQHF,TGCGCCAGCAGCCGATCACTTTCGGGGGGGACAGGGGTACATCAGCCCCAGCATTTT
-,TRBV9,few,TRBJ2-6,CASSGSRRAGANVLTF,TGTGCCAGCAGCGGGTCCCGGAGGGCTGGGGCCAACGTCCTGACTTTC
-,TRBV7-2,-,TRBJ2-1,CASSRGRDNEQFF,TGTGCCAGCAGCCGGGGGCGCGACAATGAGCAGTTCTTC
-,TRBV18,-,TRBJ1-1,CASSPPFLGPNTEAFF,TGTGCCAGCTCACCACCATTTTTGGGGCCGAACACTGAAGCTTTCTTT
-,TRBV18,once,TRBJ2-1,CASSPVGSSYNEQFF,TGTGCCAGCTCACCTGTAGGGAGCTCCTACAATGAGCAGTTCTTC
-,TRBV2,-,TRBJ2-5,CASSRTWHTQETQYF,TGTGCCAGCAGTCGGACCTGGCATACCCAAGAGACCCAGTACTTC
TRBD1,TRBV5-4,-,TRBJ1-3,CAQTRGPGNTIYF,TGTGCTCAGACCAGGGGGCCCGGAAACACCATATATTTT
TRBD2,TRBV18,-,TRBJ2-2,CASSPSGGTDGELFF,TGTGCCAGCTCACCAAGCGGGGGTACTGACGGGGAGCTGTTTTTT
-,TRBV5-1,-,TRBJ1-1,CASSRSMVAPNTEAFF,TGCGCCAGCAGCCGTTCCATGGTGGCTCCGAACACTGAAGCTTTCTTT
-,TRBV7-9,once,TRBJ1-1,CASSPRGLGAAFF,TGTGCCAGCAGCCCAAGGGGTTTAGGTGCAGCTTTCTTT
TRBD2,TRBV7-2,-,TRBJ2-5,CASSLAGSASGGQETQYF,TGTGCCAGCAGCTTAGCGGGGAGTGCTAGCGGGGGCCAAGAGACCCAGTACTTC
-,TRBV5-1,-,TRBJ1-2,CASSLGGAGGYTF,TGCGCCAGCAGCCTAGGAGGCGCGGGTGGCTACACCTTC
-,TRBV16,-,TRBJ2-1,CASSQSGRSNEQFF,TGTGCCAGCAGCCAATCCGGCCGCAGCAATGAGCAGTTCTTC
TRBD1,TRBV18,-,TRBJ1-2,CASSLIQGADLHGYTF,TGTGCCAGCTCACTGATACAGGGGGCTGATTTACATGGCTACACCTTC
-,TRBV6-1,-,TRBJ1-1,CASSDNRDTEAFF,TGTGCCAGCAGTGATAATAGGGACACTGAAGCTTTCTTT
-,TRBV9,-,TRBJ1-3,CASSAQEFTGNTIYF,TGTGCCAGCAGCGCACAGGAGTTTACTGGAAACACCATATATTTT
-,TRBV9,-,TRBJ2-1,CASSVAGDYNEQFF,TGTGCCAGCAGCGTAGCGGGTGATTACAATGAGCAGTTCTTC
-,TRBV7-6,-,TRBJ1-5,CASSPQGYHHLRNQPQHF,TGTGCCAGCAGTCCACAGGGCTACCACCACCTACGCAATCAGCCCCAGCATTTT
TRBD2,TRBV13,once,TRBJ2-5,CASSSRTSGPRETQYF,TGTGCCAGCAGCTCACGGACTAGCGGGCCCAGAGAGACCCAGTACTTC
TRBD2,TRBV18,once,TRBJ2-1,CASSATLGGYNEQFF,TGTGCCAGCTCAGCGACTCTCGGGGGGTACAATGAGCAGTTCTTC
TRBD1,TRBV19,-,TRBJ2-1,CASSAPGQGTNEQFF,TGTGCCAGTAGTGCCCCGGGACAGGGAACGAATGAGCAGTTCTTC
-,TRBV27,-,TRBJ2-2,CASSFKQNTGELFF,TGTGCCAGCAGTTTTAAACAGAACACCGGGGAGCTGTTTTTT
-,TRBV9,-,TRBJ2-3,CASSATEPRAQYF,TGTGCCAGCAGCGCGACCGAGCCGAGAGCGCAGTATTTT
-,TRBV5-1,-,TRBJ2-5,CASSLTPIREETQYF,TGCGCCAGCAGCTTGACACCGATCCGAGAAGAGACCCAGTACTTC
TRBD1,TRBV5-6,-,TRBJ1-1,CASTDGTGNTGAEAFF,TGTGCCAGCACCGACGGGACAGGGAACACCGGAGCTGAAGCTTTCTTT
-,TRBV6-1,once,TRBJ2-6,CASTPRVPGANVLTF,TGTGCCAGCACCCCCAGGGTCCCTGGGGCCAACGTCCTGACTTTC
-,TRBV4-3,-,TRBJ2-5,CASSQVAGAHETQYF,TGCGCCAGCAGCCAAGTCGCGGGGGCTCATGAGACCCAGTACTTC
-,TRBV5-1,-,TRBJ2-2,CASRIEITGELFF,TGCGCCAGCAGGATCGAGATAACCGGGGAGCTGTTTTTT
TRBD2,TRBV13,-,TRBJ2-1,CASQLRLALSSYNEQFF,TGTGCCAGCCAGCTTCGACTAGCGCTAAGCTCCTACAATGAGCAGTTCTTC
-,TRBV19,once,TRBJ1-2,CASSIFAGDYGYTF,TGTGCCAGTAGTATTTTCGCAGGGGACTATGGCTACACCTTC
TRBD1,TRBV7-2,-,TRBJ1-5,CASSLGTGGNQPQHF,TGTGCCAGCAGCTTAGGGACAGGGGGCAATCAGCCCCAGCATTTT
-,TRBV5-1,once,TRBJ1-1,CASSREYSNTEAFF,TGCGCCAGCAGCCGGGAATATTCGAACACTGAAGCTTTCTTT
TRBD2,TRBV4-2,-,TRBJ2-2,CASSPAGGGGTNTGELFF,TGTGCCAGCAGCCCCGCGGGCGGCGGGGGGACGAACACCGGGGAGCTGTTTTTT
TRBD1,TRBV20-1,-,TRBJ1-2,CSAFRGRSYTF,TGCAGTGCCTTCAGGGGGCGAAGCTACACCTTC
-,TRBV5-4,-,TRBJ1-3,CASSLRRDSGNTIYF,TGTGCCAGCAGCTTGAGGAGAGACTCTGGAAACACCATATATTTT
-,TRBV29-1,-,TRBJ2-1,CSVAQRGANEQFF,TGCAGCGTGGCTCAACGGGGGGCTAATGAGCAGTTCTTC
TRBD1,TRBV5-4,-,TRBJ1-1,CASSVTGWNTEAFF,TGTGCCAGCAGCGTGACAGGGTGGAACACTGAAGCTTTCTTT
TRBD2,TRBV6-5,-,TRBJ2-7,CASSFGLAGVYEQYF,TGTGCCAGCAGCTTTGGACTAGCGGGGGTGTACGAGCAGTACTTC
TRBD2,TRBV5-6,once,TRBJ2-1,CASSESGAPYNEQFF,TGTGCCAGCAGCGAAAGCGGGGCACCCTACAATGAGCAGTTCTTC
-,TRBV4-1,-,TRBJ2-7,CASSQPGQGFVHEQYF,TGCGCCAGCAGCCAACCCGGACAAGGGTTCGTCCACGAGCAGTACTTC
TRBD2,TRBV11-2,-,TRBJ2-5,CASSSRLAGARETQYF,TGTGCCAGCAGCTCCCGACTAGCGGGGGCGCGAGAGACCCAGTACTTC
TRBD1,TRBV11-2,-,TRBJ2-2,CASSRQGARGVTGELFF,TGTGCCAGCAGCCGACAGGGGGCTCGTGGGGTGACCGGGGAGCTGTTTTTT
TRBD1,TRBV4-1,-,TRBJ1-5,CASSQGPGQGHQPQHF,TGCGCCAGCAGCCAAGGTCCGGGACAGGGACATCAGCCCCAGCATTTT
-,TRBV7-6,-,TRBJ2-7,CASSLRTAGPYEQYF,TGTGCCAGCAGCCTCCGGACAGCTGGGCCCTACGAGCAGTACTTC
TRBD1,TRBV2,-,TRBJ2-7,CASRETGYSYEQYF,TGTGCCAGCAGGGAGACAGGGTACTCCTACGAGCAGTACTTC
-,TRBV29-1,-,TRBJ2-5,CSLTEGGEETQYF,TGCAGCCTAACCGAAGGAGGTGAGGAGACCCAGTACTTC
-,TRBV7-6,-,TRBJ2-1,CASSRGSFHPYNEQFF,TGTGCCAGCAGTCGAGGATCTTTTCACCCCTACAATGAGCAGTTCTTC
TRBD1,TRBV18,-,TRBJ1-6,CASSPTGGEGNSPLHF,TGTGCCAGCTCACCGACAGGGGGCGAGGGTAATTCACCCCTCCACTTT